This section outlines one TCR beta chain sequence together with its context. What it binds is not known. A read error may produce the germline difference seen at one junction end. The data were taken from a study of T cell repertoires in cytomegalovirus infection. Study summary: Both CMV infection and a matching HLA type were indicated by public TCR beta signatures.

TCRdb passed the reads through MiXCR, listing each CDR3 protein once. The sample records about 570,000 distinct CDR3 sequences, over 35% being singletons. The germline gives CDR1 DFQATT, CDR2 SNEGSKA (reference sequence). CDR3 length equals 15 residues. This specimen was cultured PBMCs, taken from culture after CMV antigen stimulation. The chain uses TRBV20-1 and TRBJ1-4; D call uncertain. The TCR sequence derives from a human donor in good health (CMV status not recorded). Some clones in this sample may be carry-over from other donors' samples. The CDR3 coding sequence is TGCAGTGCTAGGGACCCGGGCGGGGTTGATGAAAAAATGTTTTTT. It encodes CSARDPGGVDEKMFF.